The 9 T cell receptor beta chains reported below all come from one sample, sequenced in a study of blood T cell repertoires in COVID-19. The data were produced by immunoSEQ multiplex PCR, yet TCRdb's version contains in-frame clones alone and is incomplete. Of about 310,000 clones in the sample, about 88% were seen once. Sequencing was performed on PBMCs or T cells enriched from blood (not recorded which). These receptors came from a woman in her thirties or forties who had recovered from COVID-19.

The chain uses TRBV5-1 and TRBJ2-7; 9 bases align to TRBD2. Germline trimming cut 0 bases from V and 6 bases from J; bases unmatched to any gene: 13. Germline V lookup: CDR1 SGHRS, CDR2 YFSETQ. The CDR3 is made up of 17 amino acids. The CDR3 coding sequence is TGCGCCAGCAGCTTGGGGCCCTCTGGCGGGAGGGGGCTCGAGCAGTACTTC. This encodes CASSLGPSGGRGLEQYF.

The chain employs TRBV3-1 (or the pseudogene TRBV3-2) and TRBJ1-2, with 10 bases fitting TRBD1. V lost 1 base to trimming and J lost 3 bases; unmatched junction nucleotides: 2. CDR3 length: 15 amino acids. The germline V gene encodes CDR1 LGHDT and CDR2 YNNKEL (reference sequence). The chain's CDR3 is CASSQGQGADYGYTF. The CDR3 DNA reads TGTGCCAGCAGCCAAGGACAGGGGGCAGACTATGGCTACACCTTC.

The CDR3 nucleotides are TGTGCCAGCAGCGAACAGACAGGGGGCTTTAATGAAAAACTGTTTTTT. It is translated as CASSEQTGGFNEKLFF. V is TRBV9 and J is TRBJ1-4; TRBD1 matches at 10 bases. The germline gives CDR1 SGDLS, CDR2 YYNGEE. The CDR3 is made up of 16 amino acids. Trimming took 3 bases from V and 4 from J; bases not matched to a gene: 6.

This chain uses TRBV5-1 with TRBJ2-3, with TRBD1 matching over 10 bases. This CDR3 contains 15 residues. V shed 0 bases and J 5 bases; nucleotides not matched to a gene: 3. From germline, CDR1 is SGHRS and CDR2 YFSETQ. Written as DNA, the CDR3 is TGCGCCAGCAGCTTGGGACAGGGGGCAGGAGATACGCAGTATTTT. Translation: CASSLGQGAGDTQYF.

This rearrangement joins TRBV28 to TRBJ2-7; TRBD2 matches 14 bases. The CDR3 length is 17 residues. The ends lost 5 bases at V and 1 base at J; junction bases unmatched: 7. The germline CDR1 and CDR2 sequences are MDHEN and SYDVKM. CDR3 nucleotide sequence: TGTGCCAGCAGTATGCATGGACTAGCGGGAGGTTCCTACGAGCAGTACTTC. This sequence encodes CASSMHGLAGGSYEQYF.

The CDR3 protein is CASRTGVVNYGYTF. The CDR3 bases are TGTGCCAGCAGGACAGGCGTGGTTAACTATGGCTACACCTTC. This chain connects TRBV28 to TRBJ1-2; tentatively, D is TRBD1 (6 bases). V was clipped by 6 bases and J by 1 base, with 12 bases between them. CDR1 and CDR2 from the germline V gene are MDHEN and SYDVKM. The length of the CDR3 is 14 residues.

The CDR3 loop is CASSLDRGVTDTQYF. CDR3 bases: TGTGCCAGCAGCTTAGACAGGGGGGTTACAGATACGCAGTATTTT. The J gene is TRBJ2-3, the V gene TRBV5-4; TRBD1 aligns across 9 bases. This CDR3 has 15 residues. Germline V gives CDR1 SGHNT, CDR2 YYREEE (reference sequence). V shed 2 bases and J 3 bases; nucleotides not matched to a gene: 4.

The gene calls are TRBV19 and TRBJ2-1, with 8 bases fitting TRBD2. V gave up 8 bases and J gave up 2 bases; unmatched junction bases: 5. CDR3 length equals 14 residues. Germline CDR1 is LNHDA and CDR2 is SQIVND (reference sequence). CDR3 sequence: CASQRESTYNEQFF. DNA of the CDR3: TGTGCCAGTCAGCGGGAGTCAACCTACAATGAGCAGTTCTTC.

The J gene is TRBJ1-5, the V gene TRBV21-1; the listed D gene, TRBD1, was not tested against the DNA. TRBV21-1 represents a pseudogene. The CDR3 has 16 amino acids. In DNA, the CDR3 is TGTGCCAGCAGCAAACGGGTACAGGTTAGCAATCAGCCCCAGCATTTT. It is translated as CASSKRVQVSNQPQHF.